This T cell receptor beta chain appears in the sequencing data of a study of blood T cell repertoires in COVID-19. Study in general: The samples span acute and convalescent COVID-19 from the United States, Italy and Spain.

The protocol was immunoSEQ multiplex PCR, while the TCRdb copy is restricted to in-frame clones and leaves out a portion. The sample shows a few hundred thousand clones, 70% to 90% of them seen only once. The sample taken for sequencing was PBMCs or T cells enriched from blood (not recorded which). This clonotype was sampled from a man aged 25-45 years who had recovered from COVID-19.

In nucleotides, the CDR3 is TGTGCCATCAGTGAACCAGAGGGCGGGAGTGAAAAACTGTTTTTT. Protein sequence: CAISEPEGGSEKLFF. This sequence joins TRBV10-3 and TRBJ1-4; D ambiguous. V lost 3 bases to trimming and J lost 7 bases, with 15 bases between them. The CDR3 loop spans 15 amino acids. Per germline, CDR1 ENHRY and CDR2 SYGVKD.